Included here is one TCR beta chain sequence, with context. What it binds is unknown. Distinct nucleotide sequences in the sample also encode this CDR3. These data come from a study of T cells after posttransplantation cyclophosphamide. Study-level findings and limits: Blood and skin or GI T cell repertoires showed limited TRB overlap. Donor-recipient repertoire similarity was low at 1-2 months, rising over year one.

Sequencing was performed with immunoSEQ multiplex PCR; in TCRdb, only in-frame clones are kept and a portion is missing. The sample is made up of roughly 32,000 clones, none counted only once. Trimming took 2 bases from V and 6 from J, leaving 8 bases between them. The CDR3 length is 13 residues. CDR1 and CDR2 from the germline V gene are MNHEY and SVGAGI. The sequencing input was PBMCs. V gene TRBV6-5 combines with J gene TRBJ1-5; a weak D match, TRBD1 (6 bases). The receptor comes from a woman aged 25 to 39 in good health and a related stem cell transplant donor. The CDR3 DNA follows: TGTGCCAGCAGTTACGACAGGACTCAGCCCCAGCATTTT. Translated: CASSYDRTQPQHF.